The 13 T cell receptor beta chains below come from one sample, sequenced in a study of persistence of HIV-infected CD4 T cells. Sequencing used immunoSEQ version 4 in survey mode. This table comes from immunoSEQ multiplex PCR, and its TCRdb copy is limited to in-frame clones, with some not included. The sample holds 30,000 to 45,000 clones, approximately 85% seen once. The antigens of these receptors remain unknown. An overlapping HIV-1 Gag peptide pool stimulated these cells at about 0.9 ug/peptide/mL. Sorted nonresponding memory CD4+ T cells were CD40L-negative, CD69-negative, CD45RO-high. Sample: cultured CD4+ T cells from PBMCs, taken from a patient who received antiretroviral therapy. Receptors originate from an adult with HIV. The donor label of this sample is uncertain.

This chain uses TRBV6-2 or TRBV6-3 with TRBJ2-1, with 13 bases aligning to TRBD2. The germline CDR1 and CDR2 sequences are MNHEY and SVGEGT. The V segment lost 5 bases and the J segment 5 bases; nucleotides outside the gene matches: 6. This CDR3 contains 16 residues. The CDR3 sequence is CASSKGLAGINNEQFF. Written as DNA, the CDR3 is TGTGCCAGCAGTAAGGGACTAGCGGGGATAAACAATGAGCAGTTCTTC.

The CDR3 nucleotides read TGTGCCAGTAGTATAGACGGGGGCTATGGCTACACCTTC. It is translated as CASSIDGGYGYTF. V is TRBV19 and J is TRBJ1-2; TRBD1 might be the D (5 bases). The V end lost 0 bases, the J end lost 4 bases, and 6 bases lay between the germline ends. The CDR3 totals 13 residues. Germline CDR1 is LNHDA and CDR2 is SQIVND (reference sequence). The complete variable domain, with remaining parts taken from reference TRBV19 and TRBJ1-2, reads DGGITQSPKYLFRKEGQNVTLSCEQNLNHDAMYWYRQDPGQGLRLIYYSQIVNDFQKGDIAEGYSVSREKKESFPLTVTSAQKNPTAFYLCASSIDGGYGYTFGSGTRLTVV.

The chain links TRBV10-3 to TRBJ2-1; maybe TRBD2 (5 bases). Trimming removed 3 bases from V and 9 bases from J, with 12 bases in between. This CDR3 comprises 13 residues. From germline, CDR1 is ENHRY and CDR2 SYGVKD. The DNA for the CDR3 is TGTGCCATCAGTGACAGTAGCGAGGGTGAGCAGTTCTTC. This translates into CAISDSSEGEQFF.

The V call is TRBV19, the J call TRBJ1-1, with TRBD1 matching over 7 bases. Germline CDR1 reads LNHDA; CDR2 reads SQIVND (reference sequence). The trim removed 4 bases at V and 4 bases at J, leaving 6 bases unmatched. The CDR3 contains 14 residues. CDR3 DNA: TGTGCCAGTAGTAACCTAGGGGGCCGCACTGAAGCTTTCTTT. Translation: CASSNLGGRTEAFF.

This clone was picked up one time. The chain employs TRBV5-5 and TRBJ2-5; no firm D call. The CDR3 contains 13 residues. Germline V gene sequence: CDR1 SGHKS, CDR2 YYEKEE (reference sequence). V was clipped by 1 base and J by 5 bases, with 9 bases between them. CDR3 residues: CASSLSLRETQYF. For the CDR3, the DNA is TGTGCCAGCAGCTTGTCCTTAAGGGAGACCCAGTACTTC.

This chain connects TRBV24-1 to TRBJ1-2; D ambiguous. The germline CDR1 and CDR2 sequences are KGHDR and SFDVKD. CDR3 size: 14 residues. The V gene lost 3 bases and the J gene lost 4 bases, with 11 bases spanning the gap. CDR3 coding DNA: TGTGCCACCAGTGATCATCAGGATGTCTATGGCTACACCTTC. Its translation: CATSDHQDVYGYTF.

The gene calls are TRBV5-6 and TRBJ1-1; 9 bases line up with TRBD1. Unmatched junction bases numbered 0, after V lost 3 bases and J lost 6 bases. CDR3 length: 12 amino acids. Germline CDR1 reads SGHDT; CDR2 reads YYEEEE. The CDR3 DNA reads TGTGCCAGCAGCTGGACAGGGGCTGAAGCTTTCTTT. This codes for CASSWTGAEAFF. Full variable domain (outside the CDR3, taken from reference TRBV5-6 and TRBJ1-1): DAGVTQSPTHLIKTRGQQVTLRCSPKSGHDTVSWYQQALGQGPQFIFQYYEEEERQRGNFPDRFSGHQFPNYSSELNVNALLLGDSALYLCASSWTGAEAFFGQGTRLTVV.

This clone showed up just a few times. The chain couples TRBV5-1 to TRBJ1-1; possibly TRBD1 for D (5 bases). The V end was cut by 4 bases, the J end by 6 bases, with 10 bases between. CDR3 length: 12 residues. Germline V lookup: CDR1 SGHRS, CDR2 YFSETQ. The CDR3 loop reads CASSPSGPEAFF. CDR3 coding DNA: TGCGCCAGCAGCCCCTCGGGACCTGAAGCTTTCTTT.

The gene calls are TRBV6-5 and TRBJ2-7; D perhaps matches TRBD2 (6 bases). CDR3 length: 11 residues. V lost 11 bases and J 8 bases, leaving 16 bases between the germline ends. CDR1 and CDR2 from the germline V gene are MNHEY and SVGAGI. Here the CDR3 reads CAGGKGTQQYV. The CDR3 region has the DNA TGTGCCGGAGGGAAGGGTACGCAGCAGTACGTC.

The genes are TRBV28 and TRBJ1-6; D is uncertain. The CDR3 spans 13 residues. Trimming stripped 7 bases from V and 4 bases from J, with 8 bases between. Germline V gives CDR1 MDHEN, CDR2 SYDVKM. The CDR3 sequence: CASKDSYNSPLHF. As DNA, the CDR3 is TGTGCCAGCAAGGACTCGTATAATTCACCCCTCCACTTT.

This clone was seen only a few times. The J gene is TRBJ1-2, the V gene TRBV7-9; D possibly corresponds to TRBD1 (6 bases). The CDR3 loop spans 16 amino acids. The germline V gene has CDR1 SEHNR and CDR2 FQNEAQ (reference sequence). The germline V and J ends were trimmed by 5 bases and 1 base, with 17 bases remaining between them. CDR3 loop: CASSQLMTGFNYGYTF. CDR3 sequence (DNA): TGTGCCAGCAGCCAACTGATGACAGGTTTTAACTATGGCTACACCTTC.

This clone was seen only once. The chain has TRBV7-3 and TRBJ1-5; 7 bases are a match to TRBD1. This CDR3 spans 15 amino acids. Germline trimming cut 5 bases from V and 2 bases from J; bases unmatched to any gene: 6. Germline CDR1 SGHTA, CDR2 FQGTGA. The CDR3 region is CASSGDRVGNQPQHF. CDR3 nucleotide sequence: TGTGCCAGCAGCGGTGACAGGGTGGGCAATCAGCCCCAGCATTTT.

V usage is TRBV15 and J usage is TRBJ2-6, with unresolved D. Germline V lookup: CDR1 LNHNV, CDR2 YYDKDF (reference sequence). This CDR3 comprises 15 residues. Trimming removed 0 bases from V and 1 base from J, with 4 bases in between. CDR3 residues: CATSRDRSGANVLTF. CDR3 bases: TGTGCCACCAGCAGAGATAGATCTGGGGCCAACGTCCTGACTTTC.